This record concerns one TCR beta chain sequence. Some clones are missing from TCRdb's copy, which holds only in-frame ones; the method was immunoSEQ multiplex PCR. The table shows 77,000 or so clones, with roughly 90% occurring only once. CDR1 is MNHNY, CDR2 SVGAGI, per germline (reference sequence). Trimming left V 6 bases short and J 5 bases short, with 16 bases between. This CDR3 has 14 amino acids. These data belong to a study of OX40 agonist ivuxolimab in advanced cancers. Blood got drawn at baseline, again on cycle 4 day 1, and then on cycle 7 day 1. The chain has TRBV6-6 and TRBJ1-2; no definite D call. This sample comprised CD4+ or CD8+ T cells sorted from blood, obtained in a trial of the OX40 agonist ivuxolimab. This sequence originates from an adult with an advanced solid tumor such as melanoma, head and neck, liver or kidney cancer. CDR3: CASRALSWEYGYTF. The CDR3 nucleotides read TGTGCCAGCAGGGCCCTCTCGTGGGAGTATGGCTACACCTTC.